One sample yielded the 11 T cell receptor beta chains listed below, sequenced in a study of TIL therapy for anti-PD-1-resistant metastatic lung cancer. The libraries were made with immunoSEQ v3. Sequencing used immunoSEQ multiplex PCR; TCRdb keeps in-frame clones, though not all of them. This sample has 35,000 to 55,000 clones, with around three quarters found just once. Time point here: pre-treatment sample, taken before nivolumab and TIL therapy. The sequences come from blood, collected at baseline. The receptors here all came from a man between 70 and 80 years old with non-small cell lung cancer.

The gene calls are TRBV5-1 and TRBJ2-3; D ambiguous. With 0 bases removed from V and 6 bases from J, the gap between germline ends came to 14 bases. Germline-derived CDR1 and CDR2 are SGHRS and YFSETQ. The CDR3 has 15 amino acids. As DNA, the CDR3 is TGCGCCAGCAGCTTGGCCGTTGTCGAGCCCGATACGCAGTATTTT. It encodes CASSLAVVEPDTQYF.

A single count supports this clone. The J gene is TRBJ2-7, the V gene TRBV28; a weak D match, TRBD1 (6 bases). There are 15 residues in the CDR3. The V end lost 6 bases, the J end lost 3 bases, and 18 bases lay between the germline ends. Germline lookup yields CDR1 MDHEN and CDR2 SYDVKM. The CDR3 nucleotides are TGTGCCAGCAGCCCTACCCCACAGGGACACTACGAGCAGTACTTC. It encodes CASSPTPQGHYEQYF.

The V and J genes are TRBV15 and TRBJ2-3; a possible D gene is TRBD1 (5 bases). This CDR3 spans 15 amino acids. V lost 1 base to trimming and J lost 2 bases, with 10 bases between them. Germline values: CDR1 LNHNV, CDR2 YYDKDF (reference sequence). CDR3 sequence (DNA): TGTGCCACCAGCAGAGGACAGCTGAACACAGATACGCAGTATTTT. Amino acids: CATSRGQLNTDTQYF.

V is TRBV7-9 and J is TRBJ2-2, with D perhaps assigned TRBD1 or TRBD2 (5 bases each). V lost 5 bases, J lost 0 bases, and 10 bases lay in between. CDR1 and CDR2 (germline): SEHNR, FQNEAQ (reference sequence). The CDR3 is made up of 15 amino acids. CDR3 in DNA: TGTGCCAGCAGCCCCGGGACGGCGAACACCGGGGAGCTGTTTTTT. Protein: CASSPGTANTGELFF.

The chain is built from TRBV6-6 and TRBJ1-2; TRBD1 matches at 7 bases. The CDR3 has 14 amino acids. In germline, CDR1 is MNHNY, CDR2 SVGAGI (reference sequence). The ends lost 2 bases at V and 5 bases at J; junction bases unmatched: 5. CDR3 protein: CASSYQGEDYGYTF. In DNA, the CDR3 is TGTGCCAGCAGTTACCAGGGGGAAGATTATGGCTACACCTTC.

The rearrangement links TRBV9 to TRBJ2-5, with 12 nucleotides matching TRBD2. CDR3 length equals 15 residues. The ends lost 4 bases at V and 4 bases at J; junction bases unmatched: 5. Germline CDR1 reads SGDLS; CDR2 reads YYNGEE. The CDR3 nucleotides are TGTGCCAGCAGCCCAGGACTAGCGGGATTAGAGACCCAGTACTTC. Encoded protein: CASSPGLAGLETQYF.

The chain recombines TRBV5-1 with TRBJ2-1, with 11 bases matching TRBD2. With 4 bases clipped from V and 4 bases from J, the junction kept 4 bases outside the gene matches. In germline, CDR1 is SGHRS, CDR2 YFSETQ. The CDR3 totals 15 residues. As DNA, the CDR3 is TGCGCCAGCAGCACGACTAGCGGGACTTACAATGAGCAGTTCTTC. Its translation: CASSTTSGTYNEQFF.

Only a few counts were recorded for this clone. V and J are TRBV13 and TRBJ2-7; 8 bases match TRBD1. Germline V gives CDR1 PRHDT, CDR2 FYEKMQ (reference sequence). The V segment lost 4 bases and the J segment 6 bases; nucleotides outside the gene matches: 2. The CDR3 extends over 12 amino acids. DNA for the CDR3: TGTGCCAGCAGCTCCGACAGGGGCGAGCAGTACTTC. Its protein is CASSSDRGEQYF.

A note on this clone: Other DNA sequences from this sample encode an identical CDR3 as well. The V and J genes are TRBV11-3 and TRBJ2-7, with 8 bases identical to TRBD1. Germline V gene lookup returns CDR1 SGHNT and CDR2 YENEEA. This CDR3 spans 14 amino acids. Trimming took 5 bases from V and 3 from J; bases not matched to a gene: 6. The CDR3 nucleotides read TGTGCCAGCAGCCTCAGGACAGGGAACTACGAGCAGTACTTC. It codes for CASSLRTGNYEQYF.

There are a few counts of this clone. This chain uses TRBV28 with TRBJ1-5; 7 bases match TRBD1. Germline values: CDR1 MDHEN, CDR2 SYDVKM. The CDR3 sequence is 14 residues long. The trim removed 6 bases at V and 5 bases at J, leaving 7 bases unmatched. The CDR3 DNA is TGTGCCAGCAGACCAACAGGGGTTCATCAGCCCCAGCATTTT. Translation: CASRPTGVHQPQHF. The full variable domain, completed using reference TRBV28 and TRBJ1-5, is DVKVTQSSRYLVKRTGEKVFLECVQDMDHENMFWYRQDPGLGLRLIYFSYDVKMKEKGDIPEGYSVSREKKERFSLILESASTNQTSMYLCASRPTGVHQPQHFGDGTRLSIL.

This rearrangement joins TRBV6-1 to TRBJ2-2; D is possibly TRBD1 (6 bases). The germline V gene encodes CDR1 MNHNS and CDR2 SASEGT. This CDR3 is 15 amino acids long. V was pared by 6 bases and J by 0 bases, with 11 bases between. The CDR3 sequence is CASRLQGPNTGELFF. The CDR3 region has the DNA TGTGCCAGCAGACTACAGGGACCGAACACCGGGGAGCTGTTTTTT.